This TCR beta chain emerged from a study of T cell responses to AZD1222 COVID-19 vaccine. General study results and limits: Vaccine-associated CD4 TCRs spanned spike, dominant at 160-218 and 743-854. Most donors were white British, females outnumbered males, and clonal diversity was possibly underestimated.

Comment on this clone: Its antigen is undetermined.

Libraries were prepared by immunoSEQ multiplex PCR; TCRdb keeps only in-frame clonotypes and omits some of them. The table lists about 100,000 clones, around 83% of them singletons, with 1.4% in the top ten. Sequencing was performed on peripheral blood, taken on day 0 of AZD1222 vaccination. This clonotype was obtained from an adult in good health.

CDR3 protein: CAWRTVQPQHF. CDR3 in DNA: TGTGCCTGGCGCACAGTCCAGCCCCAGCATTTT. V is TRBV30 and J is TRBJ1-5; D not certain. The CDR3 totals 11 residues. The V and J ends lost 5 bases and 7 bases respectively, with 9 bases between them. From germline, CDR1 is GTSNPN and CDR2 SVGIG (reference sequence).